This T cell receptor (beta chain) was profiled in a study of CD8 T cells in Susac syndrome. Germline lookup yields CDR1 SGHRS and CDR2 YFSETQ. The junction had 17 bases not matched to a gene; V was cut back by 4 bases and J by 8 bases. The CDR3 loop spans 17 amino acids. Sequencing of TCR beta was carried out in blood CD8+ and CD4+ T cells. TEMRA cells were FACS-enriched, while CD8+ and CD4+ T cells were negatively isolated. Reverse transcription used about 0.5 to 1 ug RNA and random hexamers. In TCRdb, the immunoSEQ multiplex PCR reads were re-called with MiXCR into one record per CDR3 protein. The repertoire holds 100,000 to 150,000 distinct CDR3 sequences, with about 93% as singletons.

This TCR was sampled from a human donor in good health. Sample: CD4+ T cells from PBMCs. The rearrangement links TRBV5-1 to TRBJ2-1; 8 bases map to TRBD1. The CDR3 bases are TGCGCCAGCAGCCCCAAGCTAGGACAGGGTGGTGTCGATGAGCAGTTCTTC. As protein: CASSPKLGQGGVDEQFF.